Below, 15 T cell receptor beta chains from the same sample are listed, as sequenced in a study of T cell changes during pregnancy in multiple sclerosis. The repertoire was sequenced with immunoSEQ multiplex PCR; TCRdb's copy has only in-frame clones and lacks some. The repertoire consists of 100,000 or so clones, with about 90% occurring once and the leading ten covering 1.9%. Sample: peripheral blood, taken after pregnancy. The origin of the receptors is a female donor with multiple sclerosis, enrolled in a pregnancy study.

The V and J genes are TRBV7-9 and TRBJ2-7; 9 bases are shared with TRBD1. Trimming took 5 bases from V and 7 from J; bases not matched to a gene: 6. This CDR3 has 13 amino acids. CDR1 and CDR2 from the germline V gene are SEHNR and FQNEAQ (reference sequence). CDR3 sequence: CASSLQGAAEQYF. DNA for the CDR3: TGTGCCAGCAGCCTACAGGGGGCGGCTGAGCAGTACTTC.

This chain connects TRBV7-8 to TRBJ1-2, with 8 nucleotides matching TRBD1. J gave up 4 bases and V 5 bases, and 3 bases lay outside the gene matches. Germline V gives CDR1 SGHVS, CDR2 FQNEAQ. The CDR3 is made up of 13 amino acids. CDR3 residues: CASSAGQGYGYTF. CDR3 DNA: TGTGCCAGCAGCGCCGGACAGGGCTATGGCTACACCTTC. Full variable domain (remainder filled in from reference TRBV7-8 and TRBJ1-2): GAGVSQSPRYKVAKRGQDVALRCDPISGHVSLFWYQQALGQGPEFLTYFQNEAQLDKSGLPSDRFFAERPEGSVSTLKIQRTQQEDSAVYLCASSAGQGYGYTFGSGTRLTVV.

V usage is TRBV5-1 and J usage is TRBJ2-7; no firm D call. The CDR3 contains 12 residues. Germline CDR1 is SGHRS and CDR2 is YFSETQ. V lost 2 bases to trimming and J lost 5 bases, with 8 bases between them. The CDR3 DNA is TGCGCCAGCAGCTTAAGCCGCCACGAGCAGTACTTC. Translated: CASSLSRHEQYF.

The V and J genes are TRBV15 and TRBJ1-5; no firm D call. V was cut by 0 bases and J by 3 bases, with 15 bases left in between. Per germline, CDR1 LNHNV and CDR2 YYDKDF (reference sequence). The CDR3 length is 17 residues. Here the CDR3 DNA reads TGTGCCACCAGCAGAGACAGAGGGAAGAAGGTCAATCAGCCCCAGCATTTT. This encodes CATSRDRGKKVNQPQHF.

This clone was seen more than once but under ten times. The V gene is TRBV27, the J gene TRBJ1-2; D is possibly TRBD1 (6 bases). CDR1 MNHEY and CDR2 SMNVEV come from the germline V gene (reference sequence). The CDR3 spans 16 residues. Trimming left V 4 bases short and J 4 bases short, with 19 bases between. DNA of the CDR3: TGTGCCAGCAGTTCTGTTCCATGGGGGCAACGCTATGGCTACACCTTC. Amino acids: CASSSVPWGQRYGYTF.

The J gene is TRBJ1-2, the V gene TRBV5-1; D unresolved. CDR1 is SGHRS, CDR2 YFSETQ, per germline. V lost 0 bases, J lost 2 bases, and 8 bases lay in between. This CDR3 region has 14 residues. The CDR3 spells CASSLAGTNYGYTF. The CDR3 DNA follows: TGCGCCAGCAGCTTGGCAGGAACAAACTATGGCTACACCTTC.

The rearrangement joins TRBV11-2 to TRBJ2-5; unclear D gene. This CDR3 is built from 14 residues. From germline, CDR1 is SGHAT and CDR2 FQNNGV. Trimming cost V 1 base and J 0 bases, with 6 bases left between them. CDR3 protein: CASSLAPNQETQYF. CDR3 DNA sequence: TGTGCCAGCAGCTTAGCCCCAAACCAAGAGACCCAGTACTTC.

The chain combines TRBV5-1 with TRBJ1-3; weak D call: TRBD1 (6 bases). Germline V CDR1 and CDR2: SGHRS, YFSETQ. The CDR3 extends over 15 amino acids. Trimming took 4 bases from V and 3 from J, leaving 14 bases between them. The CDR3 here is CASSQTGTYGNTIYF. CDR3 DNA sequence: TGCGCCAGCAGCCAAACCGGGACATATGGAAACACCATATATTTT.

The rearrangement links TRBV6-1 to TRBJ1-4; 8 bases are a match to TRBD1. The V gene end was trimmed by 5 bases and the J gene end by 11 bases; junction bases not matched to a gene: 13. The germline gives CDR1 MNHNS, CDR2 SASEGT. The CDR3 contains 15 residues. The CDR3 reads CASSPRPGQGGKLFF. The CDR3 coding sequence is TGTGCCAGCAGTCCCCGTCCCGGACAGGGTGGTAAACTGTTTTTT.

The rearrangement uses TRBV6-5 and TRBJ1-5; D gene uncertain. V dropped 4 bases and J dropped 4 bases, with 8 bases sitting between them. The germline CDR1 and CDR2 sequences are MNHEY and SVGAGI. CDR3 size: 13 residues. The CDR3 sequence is CASSSKQNQPQHF. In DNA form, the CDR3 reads TGTGCCAGCAGTTCGAAACAGAATCAGCCCCAGCATTTT.

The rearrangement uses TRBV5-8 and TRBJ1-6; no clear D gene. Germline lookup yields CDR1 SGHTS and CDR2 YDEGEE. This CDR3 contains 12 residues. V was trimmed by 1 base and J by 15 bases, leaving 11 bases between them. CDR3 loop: CASSLYGRNLHF. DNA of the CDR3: TGTGCCAGCAGCTTGTACGGGAGAAACCTCCACTTT.

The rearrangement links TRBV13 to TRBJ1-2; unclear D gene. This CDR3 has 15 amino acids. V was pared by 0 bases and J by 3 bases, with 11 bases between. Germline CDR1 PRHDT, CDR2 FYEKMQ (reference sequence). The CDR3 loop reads CASSLGGESDYGYTF. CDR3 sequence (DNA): TGTGCCAGCAGCTTAGGCGGGGAATCGGACTATGGCTACACCTTC.

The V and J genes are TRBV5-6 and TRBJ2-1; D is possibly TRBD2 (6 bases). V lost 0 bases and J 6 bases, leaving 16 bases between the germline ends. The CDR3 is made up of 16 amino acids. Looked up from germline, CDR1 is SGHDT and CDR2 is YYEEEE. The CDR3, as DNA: TGTGCCAGCAGCTTGGCCCCGGGACTTGGGACCAATGAGCAGTTCTTC. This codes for CASSLAPGLGTNEQFF. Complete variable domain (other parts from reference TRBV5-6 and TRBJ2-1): DAGVTQSPTHLIKTRGQQVTLRCSPKSGHDTVSWYQQALGQGPQFIFQYYEEEERQRGNFPDRFSGHQFPNYSSELNVNALLLGDSALYLCASSLAPGLGTNEQFFGPGTRLTVL.

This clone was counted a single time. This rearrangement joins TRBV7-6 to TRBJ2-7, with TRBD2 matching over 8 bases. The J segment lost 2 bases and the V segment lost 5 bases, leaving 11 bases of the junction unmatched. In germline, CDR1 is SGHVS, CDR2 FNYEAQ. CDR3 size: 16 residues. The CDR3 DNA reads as TGTGCCAGCAGCAGGGCGGGCCTAGCGGGCACCTACGAGCAGTACTTC. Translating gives CASSRAGLAGTYEQYF.

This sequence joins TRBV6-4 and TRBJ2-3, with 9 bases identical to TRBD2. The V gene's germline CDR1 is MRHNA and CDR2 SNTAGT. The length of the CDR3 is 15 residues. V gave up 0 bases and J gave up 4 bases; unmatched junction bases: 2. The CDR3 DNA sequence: TGTGCCAGCAGTGACTCCGCGGGGGGGCCAGATACGCAGTATTTT. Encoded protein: CASSDSAGGPDTQYF.